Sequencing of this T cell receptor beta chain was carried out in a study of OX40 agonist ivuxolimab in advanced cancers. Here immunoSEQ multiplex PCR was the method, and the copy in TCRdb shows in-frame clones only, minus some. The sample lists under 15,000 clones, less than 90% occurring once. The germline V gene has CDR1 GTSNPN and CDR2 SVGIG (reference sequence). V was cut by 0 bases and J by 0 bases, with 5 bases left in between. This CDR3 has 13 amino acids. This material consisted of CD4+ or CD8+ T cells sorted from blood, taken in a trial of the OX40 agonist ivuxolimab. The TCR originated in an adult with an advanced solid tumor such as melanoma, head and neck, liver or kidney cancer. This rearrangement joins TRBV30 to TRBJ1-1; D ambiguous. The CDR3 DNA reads TGTGCCTGGAGTGTAGGGCTGAACACTGAAGCTTTCTTT. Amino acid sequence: CAWSVGLNTEAFF.